Below, one TCR beta chain is given with its context. Its antigen is as yet unknown. These data are taken from a study of T cells in Graves' hyperthyroidism and ophthalmopathy. Overall study findings and caveats: In simple terms, a model built on 13 V-J features told ophthalmopathy apart from stable hyperthyroidism.

RNA transcripts gave rise to amplified TCR beta CDR3 regions. The HTBI primer set drove a first-round RT-PCR of the TCR CDR3. TCRdb re-derived calls from the multiplex PCR reads in MiXCR, one entry per CDR3 protein. This sample has 490,000 or so distinct CDR3 sequences, with just under 20% found just once. The TCR was taken from a man between 40 and 49 years old with Graves' ophthalmopathy. The source material was blood.

The CDR3 DNA sequence: TGTGCCAGCAGCGTAGCTTGGGGGTACGAGCAGTACTTC. Translating it yields CASSVAWGYEQYF. The genes are TRBV9 and TRBJ2-7; D could derive from TRBD1 or TRBD2 (5 bases each). The germline V gene encodes CDR1 SGDLS and CDR2 YYNGEE. There are 13 residues in the CDR3. Trimming stripped 0 bases from V and 4 bases from J, with 8 bases between. Looking up the rest from reference TRBV9 and TRBJ2-7 gives the full variable domain: DSGVTQTPKHLITATGQRVTLRCSPRSGDLSVYWYQQSLDQGLQFLIQYYNGEERAKGNILERFSAQQFPDLHSELNLSSLELGDSALYFCASSVAWGYEQYFGPGTRLTVT.